A selection of T cell receptor beta chains follows, all from one sample in a study of blood T cell repertoires in COVID-19. Repertoires were generated with immunoSEQ multiplex PCR, while TCRdb's copy carries only in-frame clones and drops some. Seen here are under 300,000 clones, 75% to 90% observed once, and the top ten hold around 3%. The sequenced sample consisted of PBMCs or T cells enriched from blood (not recorded which). These receptors were taken from a woman in her thirties or forties who had been exposed to COVID-19. Each CDR3 is given with its conserved first and last residue. D genes are given only for firm matches. Not every row has a clone size; where given, it reads once, few, many or a size class.

>TRBJ2-1|13|TRBD1|TRBV28|-
CASSIQGADEQFF
TGTGCCAGCAGTATACAGGGGGCGGATGAGCAGTTCTTC
>TRBJ2-7|13|-|TRBV12-3/TRBV12-4|-
CASSLAGAYEQYF
TGTGCCAGCAGTTTAGCGGGAGCCTACGAGCAGTACTTC
>TRBJ1-1|14|TRBD1|TRBV6-6|-
CASSYGQGDTEAFF
TGTGCCAGCAGTTACGGACAGGGTGACACTGAAGCTTTCTTT
>TRBJ1-2|15|-|TRBV4-1|-
CASSQESSGRRGYTF
TGCGCCAGCAGCCAAGAAAGCAGCGGACGCAGGGGCTACACCTTC
>TRBJ1-2|14|-|TRBV19|-
CATLDSPGDYGYTF
TGTGCAACACTTGACAGCCCAGGAGACTATGGCTACACCTTC
>TRBJ2-4|14|TRBD1|TRBV27|-
CASRDRYGKNIQYF
TGTGCCAGCAGGGACAGGTACGGCAAAAACATTCAGTACTTC
>TRBJ2-7|15|TRBD1|TRBV9|-
CASSTYRDRGYEQYF
TGTGCCAGCAGCACCTACCGGGACAGGGGCTACGAGCAGTACTTC
>TRBJ1-1|12|-|TRBV19|-
CASSTRAPEAFF
TGTGCCAGTAGTACCAGGGCCCCTGAAGCTTTCTTT
>TRBJ1-5|13|-|TRBV12-3/TRBV12-4|-
CASSQQWNQPQHF
TGTGCCAGCAGCCAACAGTGGAATCAGCCCCAGCATTTT
>TRBJ1-5|15|-|TRBV5-8|-
CASHRLGEPNQPQHF
TGTGCCAGCCACCGCCTCGGTGAACCGAATCAGCCCCAGCATTTT
>TRBJ1-4|12|-|TRBV7-2|-
CASRGTQEKLFF
TGTGCCAGCAGGGGGACACAGGAAAAACTGTTTTTT
>TRBJ2-2|17|TRBD1|TRBV11-2|-
CASSPTRPGQSTGELFF
TGTGCCAGCAGCCCCACCCGACCGGGACAGTCCACCGGGGAGCTGTTTTTT
>TRBJ1-1|15|-|TRBV5-4|once
CASKRGSSMNTEAFF
TGTGCCAGCAAAAGGGGGAGTAGCATGAACACTGAAGCTTTCTTT
>TRBJ1-6|14|-|TRBV6-2/TRBV6-3|-
CASSYSLTGSPLHF
TGTGCCAGCAGTTACTCCCTGACAGGTTCACCCCTCCACTTT
>TRBJ1-2|14|TRBD1|TRBV28|-
CASSIGTGNYGYTF
TGTGCCAGCAGTATCGGGACAGGGAACTATGGCTACACCTTC
>TRBJ1-2|14|-|TRBV27|-
CASSSNRDHYGYTF
TGTGCCAGCAGTTCGAACAGGGACCACTATGGCTACACCTTC
>TRBJ2-3|14|TRBD1|TRBV6-6|-
CASSVSTGGDTQYF
TGTGCCAGCAGTGTATCCACAGGGGGCGATACGCAGTATTTT
>TRBJ1-2|16|TRBD1|TRBV28|-
CASSLWEQGPHYGYTF
TGTGCCAGCAGTTTATGGGAACAGGGGCCGCACTATGGCTACACCTTC
>TRBJ2-7|13|TRBD1|TRBV29-1|-
CSASRDRAYEQYF
TGCAGCGCTAGCCGGGACAGGGCCTACGAGCAGTACTTC
>TRBJ1-2|14|TRBD1|TRBV4-1|-
CASSQGTGNYGYTF
TGCGCCAGCAGCCAAGGGACAGGGAACTATGGCTACACCTTC
>TRBJ2-1|14|-|TRBV11-3|once
CASMGDWAGNEQFF
TGTGCCAGCATGGGCGATTGGGCGGGCAATGAGCAGTTCTTC
>TRBJ2-3|15|TRBD1|TRBV5-4|-
CASSYTGQGTDTQYF
TGTGCCAGCAGCTACACGGGACAGGGCACAGATACGCAGTATTTT
>TRBJ1-1|16|-|TRBV5-1|-
CASSLSDLTQGFEAFF
TGCGCCAGCAGCTTGTCGGACCTTACGCAGGGATTTGAAGCTTTCTTT
>TRBJ1-4|14|TRBD1|TRBV6-5|-
CASSPTGDKKKLFF
TGTGCCAGCAGTCCGACAGGGGATAAAAAAAAATTGTTTTTT
>TRBJ2-7|15|-|TRBV6-2/TRBV6-3|-
CASSYRDKSSYEQYF
TGTGCCAGCAGTTACCGGGACAAGAGCTCCTACGAGCAGTACTTC
>TRBJ1-3|16|TRBD1|TRBV4-2|-
CASSQTGGLSGNTIYF
TGTGCCAGCAGCCAAACAGGGGGTTTGTCTGGAAACACCATATATTTT
>TRBJ1-4|16|-|TRBV6-5|-
CASSYSGGATNEKLFF
TGTGCCAGCAGTTACTCGGGAGGAGCGACTAATGAAAAACTGTTTTTT
>TRBJ1-3|15|-|TRBV6-5|once
CASSYGGGAGNTIYF
TGTGCCAGCAGTTACGGCGGGGGCGCTGGAAACACCATATATTTT
>TRBJ2-1|16|TRBD2|TRBV11-3|-
CASSPKTSGSNNEQFF
TGTGCCAGCAGCCCGAAGACTAGCGGATCTAACAATGAGCAGTTCTTC
>TRBJ1-2|17|-|TRBV15|-
CATSRDLGQLSLYGYTF
TGTGCCACCAGCAGAGATCTGGGGCAGCTAAGCCTTTATGGCTACACCTTC
>TRBJ1-2|15|-|TRBV5-1|-
CASSVRDGTMDGYTF
TGTGCCAGCAGCGTCCGGGATGGCACAATGGATGGCTACACCTTC
>TRBJ1-5|17|-|TRBV27|-
CASSGRMGGEGNQPQHF
TGTGCCAGCAGTGGCCGTATGGGGGGAGAGGGCAATCAGCCCCAGCATTTT
>TRBJ1-3|14|TRBD1|TRBV27|-
CARDGTGGVHTIYF
TGTGCCAGGGACGGGACAGGGGGCGTGCACACCATATATTTT
>TRBJ1-2|12|-|TRBV6-5|-
CASSYRGDGYTF
TGTGCCAGCAGTTACAGGGGCGATGGCTACACCTTC
>TRBJ1-6|13|-|TRBV30|-
CAWNGGGNSPLHF
TGTGCCTGGAATGGGGGCGGTAATTCACCCCTCCACTTT
>TRBJ2-2|15|TRBD2|TRBV15|once
CATRRRGDYTGELFF
TGTGCCACGAGACGGCGGGGGGATTACACCGGGGAGCTGTTTTTT
>TRBJ2-1|15|-|TRBV7-6|few
CASSLAARRGHEQFF
TGTGCCAGCAGCTTAGCCGCGCGGAGGGGGCATGAGCAGTTCTTC
>TRBJ1-6|18|TRBD1|TRBV27|once
CASRPRQGEASYNSPLHF
TGTGCCAGCAGACCCCGACAGGGAGAGGCGTCCTATAATTCACCCCTCCACTTT
>TRBJ1-2|15|TRBD1|TRBV5-8|-
CASSLAVRQGLGYTF
TGTGCCAGCAGCTTGGCAGTTAGACAGGGTCTTGGCTACACCTTC
>TRBJ2-4|16|-|TRBV5-1|-
CASSLSSVLAKNIQYF
TGTGCCAGCAGCTTGTCTAGCGTCCTAGCCAAAAACATTCAGTACTTC
>TRBJ2-1|20|TRBD2|TRBV4-3|-
CASSQDPLAGGQSSYNEQFF
TGCGCCAGCAGCCAAGATCCACTAGCGGGAGGTCAGAGCTCCTACAATGAGCAGTTCTTC
>TRBJ2-1|15|TRBD2|TRBV5-1|-
CASSLVLAGNNEQFF
TGCGCCAGCAGCTTGGTCCTAGCGGGGAACAATGAGCAGTTCTTC
>TRBJ2-2|18|-|TRBV6-6|-
CASSRPPTGRGNTGELFF
TGTGCCAGCAGTCGCCCCCCCACAGGGAGGGGGAACACCGGGGAGCTGTTTTTT
>TRBJ2-2|15|TRBD1|TRBV27|-
CASGGWDRVYGELFF
TGTGCCAGCGGAGGCTGGGACAGGGTGTACGGGGAGCTGTTTTTT